The rows below give T cell receptor beta chains drawn from one sample of a study of blood T cell repertoires in COVID-19. Assay used: immunoSEQ multiplex PCR; TCRdb lists only in-frame clones, some missing. The sample holds about 180,000 clones, about 91% seen once. Sequencing was carried out using peripheral blood. These receptors were obtained from a woman younger than 45 with acute or convalescent COVID-19. The conserved cysteine and the conserved F or W are not part of the CDR3 here. Not all rows give a size; the values are once, few, many and, for expanded clones, a class.

>TRBV14|TRBJ2-1|14|NA
ASSQELLVSYNEQF
>TRBV11-3|TRBJ2-7|14|NA
ASSNKKGRPSYEQY
>TRBV15|TRBJ2-5|13|few
ATSRVRLEVETQY
>TRBV28|TRBJ2-2|11|NA
ASSLLNTGELF
>TRBV9|TRBJ2-2|13|NA
ASSVGRGGTRELF
>TRBV7-8|TRBJ1-2|12|NA
ASSLRQVVDGYT
>TRBV7-9|TRBJ2-5|14|once
ASSPGGSASRETQY
>TRBV19|TRBJ1-1|10|once
ASTSLGSEAF
>TRBV18|TRBJ1-2|12|NA
ASSPDGANYGYT
>TRBV7-8|TRBJ2-7|12|NA
ASSLGARVYEQY
>TRBV15|TRBJ2-2|15|NA
ATSRGAGQTNTGELF
>TRBV5-1|TRBJ2-1|13|NA
ASSSRIGLDNEQF
>TRBV6-5|TRBJ1-6|11|once
ASSLIEGSPLH
>TRBV27|TRBJ2-1|10|once
ASSLSLREQF
>TRBV7-2|TRBJ2-3|13|NA
ASSFPGGGTDTQY
>TRBV19|TRBJ1-1|16|NA
ASSITPPRTGKNTEAF
>TRBV13|TRBJ1-2|11|NA
ASSLGRDYGYT
>TRBV24-1|TRBJ2-2|12|NA
ATSGGGLIGELF
>TRBV14|TRBJ1-1|12|few
ASSQDWGDTEAF
>TRBV2|TRBJ1-2|13|NA
ASSDFQGAGYGYT
>TRBV23-1|TRBJ1-4|11|NA
ASPNHAAGKLF
>TRBV5-6|TRBJ2-1|11|NA
ASSYDRFNEQF
>TRBV2|TRBJ1-4|10|NA
ASRAADEKLF
>TRBV5-1|TRBJ2-2|11|NA
ASRRQYTGELF
>TRBV9|TRBJ2-1|8|once
ASTRREQF
>TRBV30|TRBJ1-2|12|NA
AWSVGGSGYGYT